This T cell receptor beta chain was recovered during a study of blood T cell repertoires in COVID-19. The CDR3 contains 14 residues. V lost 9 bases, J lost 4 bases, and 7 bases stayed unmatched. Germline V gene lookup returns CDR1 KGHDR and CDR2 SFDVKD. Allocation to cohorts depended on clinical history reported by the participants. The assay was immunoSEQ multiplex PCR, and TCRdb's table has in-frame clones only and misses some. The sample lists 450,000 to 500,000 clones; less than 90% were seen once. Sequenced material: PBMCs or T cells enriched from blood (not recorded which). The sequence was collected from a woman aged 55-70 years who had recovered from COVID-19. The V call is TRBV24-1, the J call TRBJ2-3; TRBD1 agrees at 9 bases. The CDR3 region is CATEDRGGPDTQYF. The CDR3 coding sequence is TGTGCCACCGAGGACAGGGGAGGTCCAGATACGCAGTATTTT.